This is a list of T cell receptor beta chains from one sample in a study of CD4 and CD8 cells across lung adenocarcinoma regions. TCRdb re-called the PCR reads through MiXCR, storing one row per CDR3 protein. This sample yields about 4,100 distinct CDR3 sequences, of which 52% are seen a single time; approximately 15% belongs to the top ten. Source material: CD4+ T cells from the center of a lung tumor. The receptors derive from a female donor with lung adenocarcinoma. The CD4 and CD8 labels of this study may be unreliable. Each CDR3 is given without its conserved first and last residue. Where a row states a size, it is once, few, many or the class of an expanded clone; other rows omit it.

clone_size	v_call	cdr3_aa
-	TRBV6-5	ASSYSHNTEAF
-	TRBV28	ASSFLAGGPFNEQF
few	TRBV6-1	ASNYDRGVSGYT
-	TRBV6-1	AGSGGLDQATQY
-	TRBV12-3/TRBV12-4	ASSSETAPYEQY
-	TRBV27	ASSLAGDHNEQF
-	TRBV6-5	ASSSTGPYEQY
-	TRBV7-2	ASSSRQGSHEQF
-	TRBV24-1	ATRFVGRDQNTQY
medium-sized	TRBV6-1	ASSEEGQGYSPLH
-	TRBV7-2	ASSLWGLSDTQY
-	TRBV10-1	ASSEGREGEVKY
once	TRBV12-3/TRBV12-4	ASSQPTQGGSGDTQY
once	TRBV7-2	ASSTGQGRMRGYT
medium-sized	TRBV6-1	ASSRGLAGGLNEQF
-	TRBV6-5	ASSYSGLAGSYNEQF
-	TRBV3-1	ASSQLGTINEQF
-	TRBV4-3	ASSQAVGGLMDTQY
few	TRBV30	AWSTRRGGEKLF
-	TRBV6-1	ASRTSGGETQY
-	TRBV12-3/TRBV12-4	ASIRSDTQY
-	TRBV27	ASVPAPPAKNTQY
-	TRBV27	ASSFSGNEQF
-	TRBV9	ASSVAGGFGNEQF
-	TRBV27	AGGNLGGDQDIQY
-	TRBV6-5	ASSWRSSGGETQY
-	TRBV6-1	ASAEGGRAKDIQY
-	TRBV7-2	ASSPIPGNEQY
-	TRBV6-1	ASSMTTGENTEAF
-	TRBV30	AGYGYT
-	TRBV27	ASSLNLASEQF
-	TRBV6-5	ASSSGTGIAGGGELF
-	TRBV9	ASSVGTPNSPLH
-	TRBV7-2	ASSFFRTDSYEQY
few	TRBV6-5	ASSSGSPGNTEAF
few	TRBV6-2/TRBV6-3	ASRRTDYEQY
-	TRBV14	ASSHLITDAQF
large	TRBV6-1	ASSESSGSPYEQY
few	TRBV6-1	ASSEMVGGFYEQF
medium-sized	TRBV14	ASSPLLVGEQF
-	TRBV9	ASSSGRYGYGYT
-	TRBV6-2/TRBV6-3	ASSYSFGVRLEQY
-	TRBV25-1	ASSESRASYNEQF
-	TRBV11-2	ASSLGRWGEQF
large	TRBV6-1	ANSPGQGVYNEQF
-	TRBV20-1	SARTSGRRYNEQF
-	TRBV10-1	ASSEDREVAEQF
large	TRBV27	ASSKIRQLSTDTQY
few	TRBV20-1	SATYLAGGTNEQF
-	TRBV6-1	ASGLRAKDTQY
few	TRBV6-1	ASSVAWTSGSMGDEQF
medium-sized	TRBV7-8	ASSPLASGSDTQY
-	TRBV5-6	ASSLGRSEAF
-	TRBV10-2	ASSESENTQY
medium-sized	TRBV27	ASRLAGGNEQF
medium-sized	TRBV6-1	ASKDTRSYEQF
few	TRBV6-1	ASSPKDRNTGELF
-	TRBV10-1	AGSGGREGGIQY